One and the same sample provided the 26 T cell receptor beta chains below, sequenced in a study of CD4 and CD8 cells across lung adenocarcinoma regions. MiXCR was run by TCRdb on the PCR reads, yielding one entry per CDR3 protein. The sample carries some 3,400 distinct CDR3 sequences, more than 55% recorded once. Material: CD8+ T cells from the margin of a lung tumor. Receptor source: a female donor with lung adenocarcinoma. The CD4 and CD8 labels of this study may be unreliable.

Here the CDR3 DNA reads TGTGCCAGCAGCTACCTAGCGGGAGGCACCTTCTACAATGAGCAGTTCTTC. It specifies CASSYLAGGTFYNEQFF. The V gene is TRBV7-2, the J gene TRBJ2-1; 11 positions match TRBD2. The germline gives CDR1 SGHTA, CDR2 FQGNSA. The CDR3 length is 17 residues. V gave up 4 bases and J gave up 3 bases; unmatched junction bases: 8.

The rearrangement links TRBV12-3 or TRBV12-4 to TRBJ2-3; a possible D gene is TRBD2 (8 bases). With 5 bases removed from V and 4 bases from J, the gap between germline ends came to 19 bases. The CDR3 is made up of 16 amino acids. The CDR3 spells CASSPYPGGTADTQYF. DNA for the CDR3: TGTGCCAGCAGTCCCTACCCGGGGGGGACAGCAGATACGCAGTATTTT.

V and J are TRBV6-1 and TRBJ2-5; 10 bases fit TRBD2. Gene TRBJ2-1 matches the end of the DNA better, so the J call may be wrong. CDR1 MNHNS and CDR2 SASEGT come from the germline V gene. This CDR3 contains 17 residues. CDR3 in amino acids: CASSEFSPSGSYNEQFF. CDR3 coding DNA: TGTGCCAGCAGCGAATTCTCCCCTAGCGGGAGCTACAATGAGCAGTTCTTC.

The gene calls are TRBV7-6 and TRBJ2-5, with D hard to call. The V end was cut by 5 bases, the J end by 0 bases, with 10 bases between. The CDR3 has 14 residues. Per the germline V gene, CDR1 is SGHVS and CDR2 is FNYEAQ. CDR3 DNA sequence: TGTGCCAGCAGCCCCCCTAACCACCAAGAGACCCAGTACTTC. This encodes CASSPPNHQETQYF.

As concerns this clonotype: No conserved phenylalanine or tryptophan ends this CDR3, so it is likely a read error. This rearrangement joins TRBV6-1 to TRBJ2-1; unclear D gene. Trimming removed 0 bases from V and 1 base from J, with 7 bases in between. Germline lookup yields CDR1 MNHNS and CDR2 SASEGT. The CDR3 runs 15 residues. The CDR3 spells CASSEAWRSYNEQFL. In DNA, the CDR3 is TGTGCCAGCAGTGAAGCCTGGCGGTCCTACAATGAGCAGTTCTTA.

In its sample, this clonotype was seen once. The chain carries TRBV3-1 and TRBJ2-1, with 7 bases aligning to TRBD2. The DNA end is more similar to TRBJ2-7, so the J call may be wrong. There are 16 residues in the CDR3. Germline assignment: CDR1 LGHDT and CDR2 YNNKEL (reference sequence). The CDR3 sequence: CASSPSLASGPYEQYF. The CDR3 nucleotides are TGTGCCAGCAGCCCCTCTTTGGCTAGCGGACCCTACGAGCAGTACTTC.

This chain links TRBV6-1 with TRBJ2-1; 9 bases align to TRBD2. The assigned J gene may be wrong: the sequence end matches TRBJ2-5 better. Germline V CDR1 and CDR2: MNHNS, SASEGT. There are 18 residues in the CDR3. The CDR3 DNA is TGTGCCAGCAAAGGCCGGACTAGCGCCACACGCGGAGAAGAGACCCAGTACTTC. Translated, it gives CASKGRTSATRGEETQYF.

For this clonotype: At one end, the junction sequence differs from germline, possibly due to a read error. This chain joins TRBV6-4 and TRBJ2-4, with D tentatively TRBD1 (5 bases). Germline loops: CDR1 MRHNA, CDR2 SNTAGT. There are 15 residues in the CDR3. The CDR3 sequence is CASSEAAWGKNIQYF. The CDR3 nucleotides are TGTGCCAGCAGTGAGGCAGCGTGGGGCAAAAACATTCAGTATTTC.

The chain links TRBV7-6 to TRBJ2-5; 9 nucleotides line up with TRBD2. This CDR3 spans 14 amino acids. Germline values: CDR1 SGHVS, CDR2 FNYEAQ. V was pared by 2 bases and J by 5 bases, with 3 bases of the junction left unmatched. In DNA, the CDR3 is TGTGCCAGCAGCTTAAGCGCGGGGGGGGAGACCCAGTACTTC. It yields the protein CASSLSAGGETQYF.

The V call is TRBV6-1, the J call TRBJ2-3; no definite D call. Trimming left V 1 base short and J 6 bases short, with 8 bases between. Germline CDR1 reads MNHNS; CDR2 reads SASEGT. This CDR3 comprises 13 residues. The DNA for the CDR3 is TGTGCCAGCAGTGAAGGGGTGCCGGATACGCAGTATTTT. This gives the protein CASSEGVPDTQYF.

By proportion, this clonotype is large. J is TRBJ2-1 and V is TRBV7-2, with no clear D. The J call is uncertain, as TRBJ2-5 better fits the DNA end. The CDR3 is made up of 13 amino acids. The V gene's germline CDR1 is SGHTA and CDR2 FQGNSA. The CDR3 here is CASSPPSEETQYF. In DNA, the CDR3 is TGTGCCAGCAGCCCGCCATCCGAAGAGACCCAGTACTTC.

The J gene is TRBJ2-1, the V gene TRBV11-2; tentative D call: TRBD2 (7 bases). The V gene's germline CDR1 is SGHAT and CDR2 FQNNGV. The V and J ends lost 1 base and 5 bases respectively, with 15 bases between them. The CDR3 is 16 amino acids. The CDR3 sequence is CASSLGRGGRHNEQFF. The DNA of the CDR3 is TGTGCCAGCAGCTTAGGAAGGGGGGGACGTCACAATGAGCAGTTCTTC. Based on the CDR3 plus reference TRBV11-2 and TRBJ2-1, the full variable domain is EAGVAQSPRYKIIEKRQSVAFWCNPISGHATLYWYQQILGQGPKLLIQFQNNGVVDDSQLPKDRFSAERLKGVDSTLKIQPAKLEDSAVYLCASSLGRGGRHNEQFFGPGTRLTVL.

The CDR3 protein is CASSSRTSGGGETQYF. CDR3 coding DNA: TGTGCCAGCAGTTCTCGGACTAGCGGGGGTGGAGAGACCCAGTACTTC. V gene TRBV6-5 combines with J gene TRBJ2-5; 13 bases match TRBD2. Per the germline V gene, CDR1 is MNHEY and CDR2 is SVGAGI. This CDR3 region has 16 residues. V dropped 4 bases and J dropped 4; count of bases not matched to a gene: 6.

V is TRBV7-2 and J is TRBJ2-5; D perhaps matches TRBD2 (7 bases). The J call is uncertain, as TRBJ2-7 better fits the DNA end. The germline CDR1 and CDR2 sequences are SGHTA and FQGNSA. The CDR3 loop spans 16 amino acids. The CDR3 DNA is TGTGCCAGCTCCATTGGGGTGGGGGGGGCGTACTACGAGCAGTACTTC. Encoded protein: CASSIGVGGAYYEQYF.

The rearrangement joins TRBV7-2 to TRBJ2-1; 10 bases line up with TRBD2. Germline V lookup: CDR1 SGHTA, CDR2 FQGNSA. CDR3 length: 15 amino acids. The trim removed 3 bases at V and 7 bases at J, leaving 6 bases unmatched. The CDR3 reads CASSFLAGVGNEQFF. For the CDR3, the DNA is TGTGCCAGCAGCTTCCTAGCGGGAGTAGGGAATGAGCAGTTCTTC.

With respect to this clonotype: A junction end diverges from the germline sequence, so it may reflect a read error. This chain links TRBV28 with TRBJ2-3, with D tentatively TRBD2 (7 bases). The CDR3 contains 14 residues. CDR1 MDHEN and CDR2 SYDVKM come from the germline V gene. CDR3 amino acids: CATRGGGHKDTQYF. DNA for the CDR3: TGTGCCACCCGGGGCGGGGGCCACAAAGATACGCAGTACTTT.

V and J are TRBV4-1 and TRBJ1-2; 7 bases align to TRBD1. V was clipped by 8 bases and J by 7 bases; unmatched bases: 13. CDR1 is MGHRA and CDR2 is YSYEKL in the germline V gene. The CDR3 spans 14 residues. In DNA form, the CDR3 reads TGCGCCAGCGAACTGGACAGGTTGGTCGGTGGCTACACCTTC. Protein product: CASELDRLVGGYTF.

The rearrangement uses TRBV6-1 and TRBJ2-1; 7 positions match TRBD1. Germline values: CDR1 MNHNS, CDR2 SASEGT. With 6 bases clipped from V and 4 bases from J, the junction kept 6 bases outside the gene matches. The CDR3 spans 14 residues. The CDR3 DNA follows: TGTGCCAGCAGACGAACAGGGGTTTACAATGAGCAGTTCTTC. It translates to CASRRTGVYNEQFF.

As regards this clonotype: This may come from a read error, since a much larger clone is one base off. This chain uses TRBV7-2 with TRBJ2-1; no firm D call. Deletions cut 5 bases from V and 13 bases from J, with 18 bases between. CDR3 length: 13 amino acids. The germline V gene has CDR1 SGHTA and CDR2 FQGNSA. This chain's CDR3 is CASSPPSEETQFF. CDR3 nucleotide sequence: TGTGCCAGCAGCCCGCCATCCGAAGAGACCCAGTTCTTC.

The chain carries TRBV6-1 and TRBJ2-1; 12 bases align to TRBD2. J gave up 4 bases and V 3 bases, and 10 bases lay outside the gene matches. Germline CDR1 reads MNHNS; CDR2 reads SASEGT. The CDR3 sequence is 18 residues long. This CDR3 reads CASSDRSTSGSLYNEQFF. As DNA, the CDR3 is TGTGCCAGCAGTGACAGGTCGACTAGCGGGAGTCTATACAATGAGCAGTTCTTC.

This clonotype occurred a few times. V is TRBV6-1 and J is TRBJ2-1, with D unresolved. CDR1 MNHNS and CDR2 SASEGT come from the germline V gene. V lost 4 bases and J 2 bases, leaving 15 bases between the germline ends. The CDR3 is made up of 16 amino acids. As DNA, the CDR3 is TGTGCCAGCAGTGCTAATGGGCTGACCGCCTACAATGAGCAGTTCTTC. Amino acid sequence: CASSANGLTAYNEQFF.

CDR3 DNA sequence: TGTGCCAGCAGGGCCGGGACTAGCGGCCTCCGGAGTGGAAATGAGCAGTTCTTC. It specifies CASRAGTSGLRSGNEQFF. The V call is TRBV6-1, the J call TRBJ2-1; TRBD2 aligns across 11 bases. Trimming took 6 bases from V and 7 from J; bases not matched to a gene: 17. In germline, CDR1 is MNHNS, CDR2 SASEGT. The CDR3 loop spans 18 amino acids.

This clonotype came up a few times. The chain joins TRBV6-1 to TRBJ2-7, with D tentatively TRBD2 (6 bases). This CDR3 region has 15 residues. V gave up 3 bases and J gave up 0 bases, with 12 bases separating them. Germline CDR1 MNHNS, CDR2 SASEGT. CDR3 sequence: CASSEGGSSSYEQYF. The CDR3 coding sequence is TGTGCCAGCAGTGAGGGGGGAAGTAGCTCCTACGAGCAGTACTTC.

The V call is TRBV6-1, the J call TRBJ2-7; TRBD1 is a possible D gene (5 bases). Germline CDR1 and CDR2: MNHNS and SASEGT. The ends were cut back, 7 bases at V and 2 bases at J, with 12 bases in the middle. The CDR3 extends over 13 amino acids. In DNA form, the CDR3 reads TGTGCCAGCATCTTCCAGGGAACCTACGAGCAGTACTTC. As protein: CASIFQGTYEQYF.

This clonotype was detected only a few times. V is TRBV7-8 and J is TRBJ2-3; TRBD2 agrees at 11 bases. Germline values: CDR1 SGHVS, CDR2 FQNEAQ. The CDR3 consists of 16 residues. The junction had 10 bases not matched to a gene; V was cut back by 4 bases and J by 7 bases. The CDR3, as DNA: TGTGCCAGCAGCTCCGAGGCTCGACTAGCGGGGAATACGCAGTATTTT. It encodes CASSSEARLAGNTQYF.

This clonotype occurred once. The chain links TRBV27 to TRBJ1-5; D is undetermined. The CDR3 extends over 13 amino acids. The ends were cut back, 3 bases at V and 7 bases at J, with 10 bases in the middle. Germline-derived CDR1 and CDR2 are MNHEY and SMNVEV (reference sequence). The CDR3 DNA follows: TGTGCCAGCAGTTTGGATGTTGGACAGCCCCAGCATTTT. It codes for CASSLDVGQPQHF.